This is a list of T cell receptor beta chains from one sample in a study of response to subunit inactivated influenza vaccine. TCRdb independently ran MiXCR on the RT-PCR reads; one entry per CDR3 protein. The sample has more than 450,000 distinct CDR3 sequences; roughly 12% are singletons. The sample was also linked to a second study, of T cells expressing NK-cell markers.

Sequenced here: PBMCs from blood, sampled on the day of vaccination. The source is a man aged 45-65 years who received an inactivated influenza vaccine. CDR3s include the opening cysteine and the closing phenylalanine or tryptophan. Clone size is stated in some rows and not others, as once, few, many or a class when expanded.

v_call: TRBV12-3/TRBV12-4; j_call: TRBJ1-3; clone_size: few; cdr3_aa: CASKKTGPSGNTIYF
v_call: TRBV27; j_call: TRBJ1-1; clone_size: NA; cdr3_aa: CASTSGDPAEAFF
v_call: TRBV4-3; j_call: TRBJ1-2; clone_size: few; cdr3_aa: CASSQDANSLHGYTF
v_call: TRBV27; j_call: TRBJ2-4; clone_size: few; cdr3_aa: CASSKAGTGRNIQYF
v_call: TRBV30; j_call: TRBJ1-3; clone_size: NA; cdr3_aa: CAWSHGIHGNTIYF
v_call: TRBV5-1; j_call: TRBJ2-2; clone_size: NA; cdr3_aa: CASSSGPGLTSGELFF
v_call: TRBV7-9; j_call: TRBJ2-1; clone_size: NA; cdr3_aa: CASNPGQGYNEQFF
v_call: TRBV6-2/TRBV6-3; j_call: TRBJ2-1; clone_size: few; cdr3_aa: CASSYASGRAEAYNEQFF
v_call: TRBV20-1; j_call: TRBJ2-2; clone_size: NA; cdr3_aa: CSARDPRAGGGGELFF
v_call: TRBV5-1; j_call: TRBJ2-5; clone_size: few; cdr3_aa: CASSPRLAAETQYF
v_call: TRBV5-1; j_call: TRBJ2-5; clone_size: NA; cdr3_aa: CASSFPVTGQETQYF
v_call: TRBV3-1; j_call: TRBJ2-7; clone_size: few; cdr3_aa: CASSQDYEYEQYF
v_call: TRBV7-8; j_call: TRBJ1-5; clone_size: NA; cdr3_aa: CASSPHRTGNLGNQPQHF
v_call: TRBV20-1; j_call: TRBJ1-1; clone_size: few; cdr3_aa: CSANRADANTEAFF
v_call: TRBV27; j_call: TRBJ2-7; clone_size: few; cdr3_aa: CASSLIAPTGVQYF
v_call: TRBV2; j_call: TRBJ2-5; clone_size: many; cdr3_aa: CAESRDGEETQYF
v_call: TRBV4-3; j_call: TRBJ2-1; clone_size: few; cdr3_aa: CASSQDRGRMNEQFF
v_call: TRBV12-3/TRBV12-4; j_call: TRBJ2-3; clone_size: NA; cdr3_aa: CASRNSGRDTDTQYF
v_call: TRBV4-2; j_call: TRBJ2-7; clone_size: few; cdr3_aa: CASSQDENSYEQYF
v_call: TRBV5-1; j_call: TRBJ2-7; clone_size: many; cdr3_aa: CASSISGVNPYEQYF
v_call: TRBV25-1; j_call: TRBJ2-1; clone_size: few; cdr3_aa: CASQTGERFHEQFF
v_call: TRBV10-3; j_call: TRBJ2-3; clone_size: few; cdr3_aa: CAISVGLAVTDTQYF
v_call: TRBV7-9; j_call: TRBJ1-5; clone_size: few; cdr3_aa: CASSLALTGHPQPQHF
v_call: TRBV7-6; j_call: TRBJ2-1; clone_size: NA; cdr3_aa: CASSLVGRGPLSDRYDEQFF
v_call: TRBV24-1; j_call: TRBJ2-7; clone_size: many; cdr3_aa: CATSGGHNYEQYF
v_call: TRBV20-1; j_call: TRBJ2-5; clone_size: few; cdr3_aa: CSARDLRKQGAGETQYF
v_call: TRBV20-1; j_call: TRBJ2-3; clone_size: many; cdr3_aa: CSARGASTDTQYF
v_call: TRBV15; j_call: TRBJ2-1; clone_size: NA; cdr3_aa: CATSRRSGGGRDYNEQFF
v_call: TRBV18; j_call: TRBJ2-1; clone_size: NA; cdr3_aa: CASSVLLAGVDEQFF
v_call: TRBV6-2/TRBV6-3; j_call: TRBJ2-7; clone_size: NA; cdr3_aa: CASSYSNRGRSRDYEQYF
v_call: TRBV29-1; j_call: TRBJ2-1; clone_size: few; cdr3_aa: CSVDDAGAETYNEQFF
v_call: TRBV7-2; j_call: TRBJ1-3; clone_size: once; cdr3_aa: CASSPQVGDFSGNTIYF
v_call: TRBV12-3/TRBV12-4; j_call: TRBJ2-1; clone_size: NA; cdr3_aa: CASSLQAGGQNEQFF
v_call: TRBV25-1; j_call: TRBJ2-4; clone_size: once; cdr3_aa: CASSELVTSIQYF
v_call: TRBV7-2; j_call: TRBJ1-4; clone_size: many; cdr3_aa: CASSGTGVNEKLFF
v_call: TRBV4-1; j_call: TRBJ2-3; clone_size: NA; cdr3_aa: CASSQGGLAGAKSSTDTQYF